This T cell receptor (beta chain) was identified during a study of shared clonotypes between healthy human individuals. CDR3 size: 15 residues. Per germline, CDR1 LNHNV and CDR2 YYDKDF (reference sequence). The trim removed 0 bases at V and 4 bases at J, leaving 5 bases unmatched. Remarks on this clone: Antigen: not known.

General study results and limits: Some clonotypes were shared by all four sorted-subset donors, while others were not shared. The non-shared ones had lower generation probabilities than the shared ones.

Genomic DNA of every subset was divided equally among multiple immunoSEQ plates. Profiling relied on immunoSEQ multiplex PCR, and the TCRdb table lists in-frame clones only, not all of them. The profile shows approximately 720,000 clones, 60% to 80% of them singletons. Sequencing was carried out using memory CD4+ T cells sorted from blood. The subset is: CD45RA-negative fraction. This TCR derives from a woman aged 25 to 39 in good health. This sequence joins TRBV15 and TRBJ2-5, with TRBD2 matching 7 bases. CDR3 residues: CATSRDFGGTETQYF. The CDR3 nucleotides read TGTGCCACCAGCAGAGATTTCGGGGGGACAGAGACCCAGTACTTC. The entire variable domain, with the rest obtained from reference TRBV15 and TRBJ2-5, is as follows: DAMVIQNPRYQVTQFGKPVTLSCSQTLNHNVMYWYQQKSSQAPKLLFHYYDKDFNNEADTPDNFQSRRPNTSFCFLDIRSPGLGDTAMYLCATSRDFGGTETQYFGPGTRLLVL.